The 15 T cell receptor beta chains given below trace back to one sample, sequenced in a study of OX40 agonist ivuxolimab in advanced cancers. This table comes from immunoSEQ multiplex PCR, and its TCRdb copy is limited to in-frame clones, with some not included. Of about 48,000 clones in the sample, about nine tenths are singletons; the top ten hold roughly 6.3%. The sequencing used CD4+ or CD8+ T cells sorted from blood, collected in a trial of the OX40 agonist ivuxolimab. Receptors were obtained from an adult with an advanced solid tumor such as melanoma, head and neck, liver or kidney cancer.

This clone was detected once. The rearrangement links TRBV7-9 to TRBJ1-1; D possibly corresponds to TRBD1 (5 bases). The V gene lost 1 base and the J gene lost 6 bases, with 12 bases spanning the gap. The CDR3 sequence is 14 residues long. Germline V CDR1 and CDR2: SEHNR, FQNEAQ (reference sequence). The CDR3 coding sequence is TGTGCCAGCAGCTTAGTGTTTTTGGGGGCTGAAGCTTTCTTT. This gives the protein CASSLVFLGAEAFF. The full variable domain, its missing parts supplied by reference TRBV7-9 and TRBJ1-1, is DTGVSQNPRHKITKRGQNVTFRCDPISEHNRLYWYRQTLGQGPEFLTYFQNEAQLEKSRLLSDRFSAERPKGSFSTLEIQRTEQGDSAMYLCASSLVFLGAEAFFGQGTRLTVV.

The count of this clone is one. The chain carries TRBV9 and TRBJ1-3, with D maybe TRBD1 (5 bases). This CDR3 is 15 amino acids long. Germline V lookup: CDR1 SGDLS, CDR2 YYNGEE. V was trimmed by 3 bases and J by 2 bases, leaving 12 bases between them. In DNA, the CDR3 is TGTGCCAGCAGCGCCGATGGAGGGGCTGGAAACACCATATATTTT. This translates into CASSADGGAGNTIYF.

The J gene is TRBJ2-5, the V gene TRBV5-4; D may match TRBD1 or TRBD2 (7 bases each). CDR1 and CDR2 (germline): SGHNT, YYREEE (reference sequence). V lost 5 bases and J 7 bases, leaving 21 bases between the germline ends. This CDR3 has 15 residues. In DNA, the CDR3 is TGTGCCAGCAGAAAAATGGGAGGGGGCGCCGGGACCCAGTACTTC. Amino acids: CASRKMGGGAGTQYF. The entire variable domain, with the rest obtained from reference TRBV5-4 and TRBJ2-5, is as follows: ETGVTQSPTHLIKTRGQQVTLRCSSQSGHNTVSWYQQALGQGPQFIFQYYREEENGRGNFPPRFSGLQFPNYSSELNVNALELDDSALYLCASRKMGGGAGTQYFGPGTRLLVL.

The chain uses TRBV10-1 and TRBJ2-3, with D perhaps TRBD2 (5 bases). CDR3 length: 15 residues. Between the trimmed V and J ends, which lost 3 bases and 5 bases, there was a span of 15 bases. Germline V gives CDR1 WNHNN, CDR2 SYGVQD (reference sequence). The CDR3 protein is CASSDVVPGKDTQYF. The CDR3 DNA reads TGCGCCAGCAGTGATGTGGTCCCCGGGAAAGATACGCAGTATTTT.

The chain recombines TRBV10-2 with TRBJ2-7; TRBD1 matches 8 bases. V lost 6 bases to trimming and J lost 1 base; unmatched junction nucleotides: 5. The germline gives CDR1 WSHSY, CDR2 SAAADI. The CDR3 has 14 residues. The CDR3 bases are TGCGCCAGCAGCCTCGGGACAGGTTCCTACGAGCAGTACTTC. It encodes CASSLGTGSYEQYF.

CDR3 sequence reads: CASSDYGQGNYGYTF. CDR3 nucleotides: TGTGCCAGCAGTGACTACGGACAGGGGAACTATGGCTACACCTTC. J is TRBJ1-2 and V is TRBV2; 9 bases fit TRBD1. The CDR3 has 15 amino acids. The germline V gene has CDR1 SNHLY and CDR2 FYNNEI. Unmatched junction bases numbered 4, after V lost 3 bases and J lost 2 bases.

The chain links TRBV27 to TRBJ2-5, with D tentatively TRBD1 or TRBD2 (5 bases each). This CDR3 has 14 amino acids. Germline values: CDR1 MNHEY, CDR2 SMNVEV (reference sequence). Trimming took 4 bases from V and 5 from J, leaving 14 bases between them. CDR3 residues: CASSSRGVGETQYF. The CDR3 bases are TGTGCCAGCAGTTCCCGAGGGGTCGGGGAGACCCAGTACTTC.

The chain employs TRBV5-8 and TRBJ2-2, with TRBD2 matching 9 bases. The CDR3 runs to 15 residues. From germline, CDR1 is SGHTS and CDR2 YDEGEE. J gave up 9 bases and V 3 bases, and 9 bases lay outside the gene matches. The CDR3 region has the DNA TGTGCCAGCAGCTGGCGCGGGACTAGCTTCCGGGAGCTGTTTTTT. It encodes CASSWRGTSFRELFF.

The gene calls are TRBV5-4 and TRBJ2-3, with TRBD2 matching 11 bases. The germline CDR1 and CDR2 sequences are SGHNT and YYREEE (reference sequence). CDR3 length: 19 residues. Trimming cost V 4 bases and J 2 bases; bases outside gene matches: 15. CDR3 residues: CASSRLPPGLAAYTDTQYF. CDR3 bases: TGTGCCAGCAGCCGTCTACCCCCGGGACTAGCGGCCTACACAGATACGCAGTATTTT.

J is TRBJ1-5 and V is TRBV2; D call uncertain. This CDR3 region has 14 residues. Deletions cut 3 bases from V and 9 bases from J, with 15 bases between. Per the germline V gene, CDR1 is SNHLY and CDR2 is FYNNEI. The chain's CDR3 is CASSDQAPSRPQHF. DNA for the CDR3: TGTGCCAGCAGTGACCAGGCGCCATCTCGGCCCCAGCATTTT.

This clone was detected once. The V gene is TRBV7-9, the J gene TRBJ1-4, with D perhaps TRBD1 (5 bases). From germline, CDR1 is SEHNR and CDR2 FQNEAQ (reference sequence). Between the trimmed V and J ends, which lost 1 base and 7 bases, there was a span of 13 bases. The CDR3 contains 15 residues. For the CDR3, the DNA is TGTGCCAGCAGCTTAGAGGAGGGGCTAGGTGAAAAACTGTTTTTT. Its translation is CASSLEEGLGEKLFF.

The chain links TRBV6-5 to TRBJ2-2; D is perhaps TRBD1 or TRBD2 (6 bases each). In germline, CDR1 is MNHEY, CDR2 SVGAGI. V was cut by 9 bases and J by 1 base, with 12 bases left in between. The CDR3 is 14 residues long. CDR3 protein: CASAGTLNTGELFF. In DNA, the CDR3 is TGTGCCAGTGCGGGGACACTGAACACCGGGGAGCTGTTTTTT.

The CDR3 DNA reads as TGTGCCAGCATCTGGACAGGGGAAGATCAGCCCCAGCATTTT. Protein sequence: CASIWTGEDQPQHF. The rearrangement uses TRBV28 and TRBJ1-5; 9 nucleotides line up with TRBD1. The length of the CDR3 is 14 residues. CDR1 is MDHEN, CDR2 SYDVKM, per germline. V lost 7 bases, J lost 5 bases, and 6 bases stayed unmatched.

This sequence joins TRBV4-1 and TRBJ2-5, with 7 positions matching TRBD1. Germline lookup yields CDR1 MGHRA and CDR2 YSYEKL. The length of the CDR3 is 16 residues. V shed 0 bases, J shed 9 bases, and the junction held 13 bases outside the gene matches. The CDR3 reads CASSQDGTVYNRAQYF. The CDR3 region has the DNA TGCGCCAGCAGCCAAGATGGGACAGTCTATAACCGGGCCCAGTACTTC.

This clone was detected only a few times. The chain carries TRBV11-1 and TRBJ2-7; the D is unclear. CDR1 and CDR2 from the germline V gene are SGHAT and FQDESV (reference sequence). CDR3 length equals 16 residues. Trimming removed 1 base at V and 2 bases at J, with 15 bases between. The CDR3 loop is CASSLEHSPQPYEQYF. As DNA, the CDR3 is TGTGCCAGCAGCTTAGAACATTCACCCCAGCCCTACGAGCAGTACTTC.